The clone carrying this T cell receptor beta chain was recorded many times. Each CDR3 protein gets one entry after TCRdb re-called the 5' RACE reads with MiXCR. This repertoire shows 55,000 to 70,000 distinct CDR3 sequences, about a fifth found once; its top ten account for 1.4% to 1.5%. The entry originates in a study of HIV-infected patients and healthy controls. CDR1 and CDR2 (germline): SQVTM, ANQGSEA. The CDR3 length is 14 residues. V was clipped by 7 bases and J by 3 bases; unmatched bases: 7. This chain connects TRBV29-1 to TRBJ1-1; 11 bases line up with TRBD1. The TCR originated in a human donor in good health. Sequenced: CD4+ T cells from blood. The CDR3 spells CSAGGQGGHTEAFF. CDR3 bases: TGCAGCGCTGGGGGACAGGGGGGTCACACTGAAGCTTTCTTT.